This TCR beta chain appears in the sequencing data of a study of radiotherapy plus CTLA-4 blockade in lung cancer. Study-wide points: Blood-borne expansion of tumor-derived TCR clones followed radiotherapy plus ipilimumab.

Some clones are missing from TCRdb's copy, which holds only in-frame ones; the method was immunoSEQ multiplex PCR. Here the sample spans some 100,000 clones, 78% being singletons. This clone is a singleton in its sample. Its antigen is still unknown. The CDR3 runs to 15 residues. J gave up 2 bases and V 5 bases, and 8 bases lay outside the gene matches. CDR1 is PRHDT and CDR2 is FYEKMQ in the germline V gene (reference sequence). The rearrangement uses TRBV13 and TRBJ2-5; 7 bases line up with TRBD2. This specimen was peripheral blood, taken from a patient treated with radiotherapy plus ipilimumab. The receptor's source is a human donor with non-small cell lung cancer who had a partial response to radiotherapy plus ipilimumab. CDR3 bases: TGTGCCAGCAGCGGTTTAGGTAGCGGGCAAGAGACCCAGTACTTC. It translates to CASSGLGSGQETQYF.